The 13 T cell receptor beta chains reported below all come from one sample, sequenced in a study of T-cell reconstitution after alpha-beta-depleted transplantation in children. TCRbeta library construction was performed incorporating unique molecular identifiers. One entry per CDR3 protein results from TCRdb running MiXCR on the PCR reads. The table records a few hundred thousand distinct CDR3 sequences, approximately 20% of them present only once. The starting material was PBMCs from the stem cell graft donor, obtained from the stem cell graft. The source of these receptors is a human donor who donated a stem cell graft to a child with acute lymphoblastic leukemia.

A few counts support this clonotype. The gene calls are TRBV7-9 and TRBJ2-7; D is uncertain. Trimming shortened V by 5 bases and J by 2 bases, and 13 bases separated the two germline ends. The CDR3 extends over 14 amino acids. CDR1 is SEHNR, CDR2 FQNEAQ, per germline (reference sequence). The DNA for the CDR3 is TGTGCCAGCAGCACCGGTCTGTGGGCCTACGAGCAGTACTTC. Amino acid sequence: CASSTGLWAYEQYF.

V and J are TRBV4-1 and TRBJ2-5; D not certain. The ends were cut back, 0 bases at V and 4 bases at J, with 12 bases in the middle. CDR1 is MGHRA and CDR2 is YSYEKL in the germline V gene. CDR3 length: 15 residues. CDR3 nucleotide sequence: TGCGCCAGCAGCCAAGATCTAAGAGTTCGAGAGACCCAGTACTTC. Its protein product is CASSQDLRVRETQYF.

The J gene is TRBJ1-1, the V gene TRBV5-1; 7 positions agree with TRBD1. The V gene's germline CDR1 is SGHRS and CDR2 YFSETQ. The CDR3 is made up of 15 amino acids. The trim removed 4 bases at V and 4 bases at J, leaving 10 bases unmatched. The CDR3 is CASSPTTGIGTEAFF. The CDR3 DNA reads as TGCGCCAGCAGCCCGACGACAGGGATTGGCACTGAAGCTTTCTTT.

Note on this clonotype: Compared with germline, one end of the junction differs, possibly owing to a read error. The chain carries TRBV5-1 and TRBJ2-1; a weak D match, TRBD2 (5 bases). CDR3 length: 13 amino acids. In germline, CDR1 is SGHRS, CDR2 YFSETQ. CDR3 sequence: CASSPRRPGDEFF. As DNA, the CDR3 is TGTGCCAGCAGCCCCAGGAGGCCCGGTGACGAGTTCTTC.

The gene calls are TRBV5-1 and TRBJ2-1; D is unresolved. Deletions cut 0 bases from V and 8 bases from J, with 9 bases between. The CDR3 has 13 residues. Germline loops: CDR1 SGHRS, CDR2 YFSETQ. For the CDR3, the DNA is TGCGCCAGCAGCTTGGTCGTCTATCATGAGCAGTTCTTC. This codes for CASSLVVYHEQFF.

This clonotype was seen more than once but under ten times. The chain recombines TRBV29-1 with TRBJ1-1, with unresolved D. From germline, CDR1 is SQVTM and CDR2 ANQGSEA. Trimming left V 7 bases short and J 2 bases short, with 14 bases between. CDR3 length: 13 residues. CDR3 bases: TGCAGCGGCCTAACCGGCCGAAACACTGAAGCTTTCTTT. This codes for CSGLTGRNTEAFF.

This clonotype has at least ten counts. The chain recombines TRBV29-1 with TRBJ2-1; 8 bases are shared with TRBD2. Germline CDR1 reads SQVTM; CDR2 reads ANQGSEA. V trimming: 4 bases; J trimming: 3 bases; junction bases outside the gene matches: 5. There are 14 residues in the CDR3. CDR3 sequence reads: CSVVGGASYNEQFF. The CDR3, as DNA: TGCAGCGTTGTCGGGGGGGCGAGCTACAATGAGCAGTTCTTC.

J is TRBJ2-7 and V is TRBV12-3 or TRBV12-4, with TRBD2 matching over 11 bases. This CDR3 contains 15 residues. The J segment lost 4 bases and the V segment lost 2 bases, leaving 4 bases of the junction unmatched. CDR3 amino acids: CASSLTSGSMYEQYF. In DNA, the CDR3 is TGTGCCAGCAGTTTAACTAGCGGGAGCATGTACGAGCAGTACTTC.

The chain couples TRBV5-1 to TRBJ1-1; D might be TRBD1 (5 bases). Germline V gene data show CDR1 as SGHRS and CDR2 as YFSETQ. V gave up 2 bases and J gave up 6 bases, with 8 bases separating them. The CDR3 has 12 amino acids. This CDR3 reads CASSFPGPEAFF. CDR3 nucleotides: TGCGCCAGCAGCTTCCCGGGACCTGAAGCTTTCTTT. The full variable domain, with the rest looked up from reference TRBV5-1 and TRBJ1-1, is KAGVTQTPRYLIKTRGQQVTLSCSPISGHRSVSWYQQTPGQGLQFLFEYFSETQRNKGNFPGRFSGRQFSNSRSEMNVSTLELGDSALYLCASSFPGPEAFFGQGTRLTVV.

This chain uses TRBV14 with TRBJ2-5, with D unresolved. This CDR3 comprises 15 residues. V was pared by 2 bases and J by 4 bases, with 14 bases between. Germline V gene lookup returns CDR1 SGHDN and CDR2 FVKESK. The CDR3 loop reads CASSQPGRWGETQYF. CDR3 bases: TGTGCCAGCAGCCAACCAGGACGGTGGGGAGAGACCCAGTACTTC.

The rearrangement uses TRBV6-2 or TRBV6-3 and TRBJ2-5, with D tentatively TRBD2 (5 bases). Per the germline V gene, CDR1 is MNHEY and CDR2 is SVGEGT. CDR3 length: 12 amino acids. Trimming pared 11 bases from V and 4 bases from J, leaving 14 bases between. The CDR3 loop reads CAAGPRRETQYF. The DNA of the CDR3 is TGTGCCGCGGGCCCTCGACGAGAGACCCAGTACTTC.

This clonotype occurred a few times. The genes are TRBV25-1 and TRBJ1-6, with 9 bases aligning to TRBD1. V shed 1 base and J 7 bases; nucleotides not matched to a gene: 5. The CDR3 extends over 16 amino acids. CDR1 is MGHDK and CDR2 is SYGVNS in the germline V gene. The CDR3 region has the DNA TGTGCCAGCAGTGAATCCGTGGGACAGGGCAATTCACCCCTCCACTTT. It encodes CASSESVGQGNSPLHF.

The chain recombines TRBV5-8 with TRBJ2-3; 8 nucleotides match TRBD1. The CDR3 has 18 residues. Germline CDR1 is SGHTS and CDR2 is YDEGEE. V shed 0 bases, J shed 0 bases, and the junction held 9 bases outside the gene matches. This chain's CDR3 is CASSLGTGYLTSTDTQYF. In DNA, the CDR3 is TGTGCCAGCAGCTTGGGGACAGGGTACTTGACTAGCACAGATACGCAGTATTTT.